This T cell receptor (beta chain) appears in the sequencing data of a study of T cells in Graves' hyperthyroidism and ophthalmopathy. At the level of the study: Peripheral blood was obtained at initial diagnosis, preceding any treatment.

In regard to this clonotype: At one end the junction does not follow the germline gene, possibly because of a read error.

Amplified regions were TCR beta CDR3 sequences from RNA transcripts. When the TCR CDR3 underwent first-round RT-PCR, the HTBI primer set was used. TCRdb re-called the multiplex PCR reads with MiXCR, one entry per CDR3 protein. The sample includes nearly 600,000 distinct CDR3 sequences, 14% of them seen just once. At least 3 on the Clinical Activity Score was recorded for ophthalmopathy patients, who also had NOSPECS grade at least 4 and duration under 3 months. Germline loops: CDR1 SGHRS, CDR2 YFSETQ. The CDR3 totals 18 residues. Sequencing used blood. This TCR derives from a woman aged 18-35 years with Graves' ophthalmopathy. This chain uses TRBV5-1 with TRBJ2-5, with 7 bases aligning to TRBD1. CDR3: CATSDNGGRGSRGETQYF. The CDR3 DNA follows: TGCGCCACCAGCGACAATGGGGGCCGCGGATCCAGGGGGGAGACCCAGTACTTC.